The clone carrying this T cell receptor beta chain was observed a single time. No antigen is known for it. The data originate from a study of cytomegalovirus exposure and HLA in healthy donors. Study context: HLA-typed donors contributed some 87 million unique TCRs, which were held in an early data release.

Broader study findings: Only CMV serostatus was available as immune exposure information.

Healthy bone marrow donors made up the donors. It was with 60 Vbeta and 13 Jbeta primers that the PCR ran. Authors' processing steps: Later, an analysis found 80 million or so unique TCR beta chains, and 9.5 million to 11 million of these were shared. Assay: immunoSEQ multiplex PCR; the TCRdb copy retains only in-frame clones and omits some. The DNA was the basis for D and trimming; V, J and clone size are from that table. The sample lists fewer than 110,000 clones, under 80% occurring once. Sequenced sample: PBMCs. The receptor was derived from a man aged 35-49 years in good health and CMV-seronegative.

DNA of the CDR3: TGTGCCAGCAAACAGCTCCGGACCGGGACAGGGGCACCAGATACGCAGTATTTT. Its protein product is CASKQLRTGTGAPDTQYF. V usage is TRBV9 and J usage is TRBJ2-3, with 10 bases lining up with TRBD1. Germline values: CDR1 SGDLS, CDR2 YYNGEE. With V trimmed by 6 bases and J by 4 bases, 17 bases remained unmatched. This CDR3 comprises 18 residues.